This T cell receptor beta chain emerged from a study of blood T cell repertoires in COVID-19. V trimming: 1 base; J trimming: 1 base; junction bases outside the gene matches: 9. From germline, CDR1 is SGHAT and CDR2 FQNNGV. The CDR3 runs to 17 residues. This clone has a handful of counts. Sequencing was performed with immunoSEQ multiplex PCR; in TCRdb, only in-frame clones are kept and a portion is missing. The table has nearly 80,000 clones, around 88% seen once. The chain uses TRBV11-2 and TRBJ1-2; 7 bases agree with TRBD1. Sequenced material: peripheral blood. The clonotype comes from a woman older than 75 with active or convalescent COVID-19. Here the CDR3 reads CASSLGNRGRSNYGYTF. CDR3 DNA sequence: TGTGCCAGCAGCTTAGGTAACAGGGGCCGGAGTAACTATGGCTACACCTTC.